This passage covers 6 T cell receptor beta chains from one sample sequenced in a study of beta chain features in type 1 diabetes. Study observations and caveats: Shortening of TCRB CDR3s, moderate but significant, appeared in all four CD4+ subsets of Type 1 diabetes patients.

Their specific antigens are unknown. All of the isolated RNA was reverse transcribed, so expressed TCRB transcripts were sequenced. Clones were sequenced by immunoSEQ multiplex PCR, and TCRdb holds only the in-frame ones, with some missing. There are hundreds of thousands of clones in the sample; approximately 10% occur only once, and over 0.015% lies in the top ten. Specimen: naive CD4+ T cells from blood. These receptors all come from a man younger than 40 with type 1 diabetes.

The CDR3 loop is CASSLQGATEAFF. The CDR3 DNA sequence: TGTGCCAGCAGCCTTCAGGGGGCTACTGAAGCTTTCTTT. The chain links TRBV25-1 to TRBJ1-1, with TRBD1 matching over 8 bases. Germline V gives CDR1 MGHDK, CDR2 SYGVNS. This CDR3 is 13 amino acids long. V dropped 6 bases and J dropped 5; count of bases not matched to a gene: 5.

In its sample, this clone was seen a few times. The chain has TRBV7-2 and TRBJ2-3; 9 nucleotides agree with TRBD2. The CDR3 runs 16 residues. The V and J ends lost 3 bases and 4 bases, in that order; junction bases with no gene match: 8. Germline V lookup: CDR1 SGHTA, CDR2 FQGNSA. CDR3 amino acids: CASSLRSGGRADTQYF. The DNA of the CDR3 is TGTGCCAGCAGCTTGAGGAGCGGGGGGCGGGCAGATACGCAGTATTTT.

The rearrangement links TRBV2 to TRBJ2-7; 7 bases are a match to TRBD1. The CDR3 runs 13 residues. J was trimmed by 4 bases and V by 6 bases; bases with no gene match: 6. CDR1 is SNHLY and CDR2 is FYNNEI in the germline V gene. This chain's CDR3 is CASRQGSRYEQYF. DNA for the CDR3: TGTGCCAGCAGACAGGGGTCGAGATACGAGCAGTACTTC.

The V gene is TRBV7-2, the J gene TRBJ2-5; 7 bases fit TRBD1. Losses at the gene ends were 5 bases for V and 6 bases for J; bases not matched to a gene: 6. The CDR3 is made up of 13 amino acids. Germline V CDR1 and CDR2: SGHTA, FQGNSA. The CDR3 loop is CASSLDRVKTQYF. The CDR3 DNA is TGTGCCAGCAGCCTCGACAGGGTGAAGACCCAGTACTTC.

The gene calls are TRBV25-1 and TRBJ2-3; 8 nucleotides match TRBD1. V gave up 1 base and J gave up 2 bases; unmatched junction bases: 5. The V gene's germline CDR1 is MGHDK and CDR2 SYGVNS. The length of the CDR3 is 16 residues. The DNA for the CDR3 is TGTGCCAGCAGTGAATCGGGCAGGGGGCTCACAGATACGCAGTATTTT. Its protein product is CASSESGRGLTDTQYF.

This clone was seen more than once but under ten times. The chain couples TRBV7-9 to TRBJ2-7; D uncertain. Per germline, CDR1 SEHNR and CDR2 FQNEAQ (reference sequence). Trimming removed 5 bases at V and 6 bases at J, with 14 bases between. The CDR3 is 13 residues long. CDR3 in DNA: TGTGCCAGCAGCCCGCCCCCAGGTCTCGAGCAGTACTTC. It translates to CASSPPPGLEQYF.